A single sample gave rise to the 5 T cell receptor beta chains below, sequenced in a study of blood T cell repertoires in COVID-19. The assay was immunoSEQ multiplex PCR, and TCRdb's table has in-frame clones only and misses some. The table records tens of thousands of clones, approximately 90% of them present only once. Input material: peripheral blood. The receptor source for this set is a man aged 45 to 65 with COVID-19, enrolled during active disease.

V is TRBV5-1 and J is TRBJ2-3, with 7 bases fitting TRBD1. V shed 2 bases, J shed 2 bases, and the junction held 5 bases outside the gene matches. This CDR3 is 15 amino acids long. Germline CDR1 and CDR2: SGHRS and YFSETQ. The CDR3 sequence is CASSFSGGLTDTQYF. In nucleotides, the CDR3 is TGCGCCAGCAGCTTTTCAGGGGGTCTCACAGATACGCAGTATTTT.

This sequence joins TRBV2 and TRBJ2-1; 12 bases map to TRBD2. The germline gives CDR1 SNHLY, CDR2 FYNNEI. This CDR3 contains 18 residues. V lost 3 bases to trimming and J lost 0 bases; unmatched junction nucleotides: 6. The CDR3 bases are TGTGCCAGCAGTGAGGGACTAGCGGGTAAAAGCTCCTACAATGAGCAGTTCTTC. Protein product: CASSEGLAGKSSYNEQFF.

This rearrangement joins TRBV4-1 to TRBJ1-5; D gene unclear. V shed 4 bases and J shed 5 bases, with 15 bases lying between them. The CDR3 consists of 15 residues. The germline CDR1 and CDR2 sequences are MGHRA and YSYEKL. The CDR3 bases are TGCGCCAGCAGCCGCACCAGTCCTCGGGATCAGCCCCAGCATTTT. Its protein product is CASSRTSPRDQPQHF.

This clone was found once. V usage is TRBV5-6 and J usage is TRBJ1-5; TRBD1 matches at 9 bases. J lost 5 bases, V lost 4 bases, and 1 base had no gene match. CDR1 and CDR2 (germline): SGHDT, YYEEEE. CDR3 size: 13 residues. CDR3 in DNA: TGTGCCAGCAGCCGGGACAGGGATCAGCCCCAGCATTTT. Translated: CASSRDRDQPQHF. Full variable domain (rest looked up from reference TRBV5-6 and TRBJ1-5): DAGVTQSPTHLIKTRGQQVTLRCSPKSGHDTVSWYQQALGQGPQFIFQYYEEEERQRGNFPDRFSGHQFPNYSSELNVNALLLGDSALYLCASSRDRDQPQHFGDGTRLSIL.

The chain employs TRBV4-2 and TRBJ2-6; D might be TRBD1 (6 bases). Per germline, CDR1 LGHNA and CDR2 YNFKEQ. The CDR3 runs to 22 residues. V lost 0 bases, J lost 0 bases, and 24 bases lay in between. CDR3 in amino acids: CASSQDNKGTGTMDSGANVLTF. In DNA form, the CDR3 reads TGTGCCAGCAGCCAAGATAATAAAGGGACCGGGACAATGGACTCTGGGGCCAACGTCCTGACTTTC.